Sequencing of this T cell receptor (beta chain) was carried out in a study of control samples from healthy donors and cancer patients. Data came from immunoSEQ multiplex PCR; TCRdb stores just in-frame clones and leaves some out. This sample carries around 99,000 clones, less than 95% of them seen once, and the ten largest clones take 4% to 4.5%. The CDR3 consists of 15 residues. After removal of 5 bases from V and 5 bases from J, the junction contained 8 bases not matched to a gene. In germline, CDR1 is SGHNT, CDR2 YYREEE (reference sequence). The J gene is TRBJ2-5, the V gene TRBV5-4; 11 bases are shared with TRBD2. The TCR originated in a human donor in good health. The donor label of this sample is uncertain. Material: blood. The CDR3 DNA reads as TGTGCCAGCAGTCGTAGCGGGGGGGCAGGGGAGACCCAGTACTTC. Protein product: CASSRSGGAGETQYF.